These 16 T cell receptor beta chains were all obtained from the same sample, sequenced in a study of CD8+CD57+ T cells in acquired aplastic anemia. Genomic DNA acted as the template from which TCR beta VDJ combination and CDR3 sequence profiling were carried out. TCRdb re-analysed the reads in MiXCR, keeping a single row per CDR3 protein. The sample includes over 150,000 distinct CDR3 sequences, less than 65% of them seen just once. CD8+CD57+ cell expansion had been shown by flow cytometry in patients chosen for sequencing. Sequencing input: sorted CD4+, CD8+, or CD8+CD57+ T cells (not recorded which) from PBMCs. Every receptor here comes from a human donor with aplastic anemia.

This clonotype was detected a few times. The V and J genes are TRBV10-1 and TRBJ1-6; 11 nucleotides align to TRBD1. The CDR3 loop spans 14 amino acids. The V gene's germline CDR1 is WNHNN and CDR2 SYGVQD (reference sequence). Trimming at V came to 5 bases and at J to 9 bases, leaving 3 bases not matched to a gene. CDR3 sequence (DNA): TGCGCCAGCAGTCCCGGGACAGGGGGTTCACCCCTCCACTTT. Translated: CASSPGTGGSPLHF.

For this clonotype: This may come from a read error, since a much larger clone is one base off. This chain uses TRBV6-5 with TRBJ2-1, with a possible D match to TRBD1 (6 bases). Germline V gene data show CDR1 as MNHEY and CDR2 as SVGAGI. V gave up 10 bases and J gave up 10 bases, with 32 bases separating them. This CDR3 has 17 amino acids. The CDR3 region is CATQGRDARRLTYEQFF. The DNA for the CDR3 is TGTGCCACCCAGGGGAGAGATGCCAGAAGGCTAACCTACGAGCAGTTCTTC.

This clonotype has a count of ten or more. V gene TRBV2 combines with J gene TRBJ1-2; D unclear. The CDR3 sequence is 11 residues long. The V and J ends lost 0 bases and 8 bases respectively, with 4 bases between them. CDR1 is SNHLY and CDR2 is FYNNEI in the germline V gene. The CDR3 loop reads CASSEARGYTF. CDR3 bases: TGTGCCAGCAGTGAAGCGCGAGGCTACACCTTC.

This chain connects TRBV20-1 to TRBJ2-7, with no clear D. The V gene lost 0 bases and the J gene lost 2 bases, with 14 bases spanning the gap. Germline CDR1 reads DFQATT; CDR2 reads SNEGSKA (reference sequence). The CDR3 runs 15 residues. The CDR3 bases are TGCAGTGCTAGAGATCGGGTCCTCGCTCCCTACGAGCAGTACTTC. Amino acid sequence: CSARDRVLAPYEQYF.

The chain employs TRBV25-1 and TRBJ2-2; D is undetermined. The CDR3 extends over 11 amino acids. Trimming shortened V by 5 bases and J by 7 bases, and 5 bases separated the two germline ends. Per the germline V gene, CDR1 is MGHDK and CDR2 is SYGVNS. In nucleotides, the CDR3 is TGTGCCAGCAGTATGGGCGGGGAGCTGTTTTTT. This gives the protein CASSMGGELFF.

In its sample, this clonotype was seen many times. Here the CDR3 reads CASSVGGGESYEQYF. CDR3 DNA: TGTGCCAGCAGCGTAGGCGGGGGAGAGTCCTACGAGCAGTACTTC. This chain links TRBV9 with TRBJ2-7; 7 nucleotides match TRBD2. With 0 bases clipped from V and 1 base from J, the junction kept 4 bases outside the gene matches. Germline assignment: CDR1 SGDLS and CDR2 YYNGEE. CDR3 size: 15 residues.

CDR3 protein: CASSLGSRGSTGELFF. CDR3 nucleotide sequence: TGTGCCAGCAGCTTAGGTAGTAGGGGTAGCACCGGGGAGCTGTTTTTT. The rearrangement links TRBV7-2 to TRBJ2-2; perhaps TRBD1 as D (5 bases). V was pared by 1 base and J by 4 bases, with 13 bases between. The V gene's germline CDR1 is SGHTA and CDR2 FQGNSA. The CDR3 runs 16 residues.

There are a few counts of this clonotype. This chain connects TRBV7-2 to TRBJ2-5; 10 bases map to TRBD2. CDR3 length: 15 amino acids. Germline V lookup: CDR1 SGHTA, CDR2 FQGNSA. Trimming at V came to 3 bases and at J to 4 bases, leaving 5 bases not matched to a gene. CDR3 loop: CASSLQRGGGETQYF. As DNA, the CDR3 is TGTGCCAGCAGCTTGCAGCGGGGGGGCGGAGAGACCCAGTACTTC.

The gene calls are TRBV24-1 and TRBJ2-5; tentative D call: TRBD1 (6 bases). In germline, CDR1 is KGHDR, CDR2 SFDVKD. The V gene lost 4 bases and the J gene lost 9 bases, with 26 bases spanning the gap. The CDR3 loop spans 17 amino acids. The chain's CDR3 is CATSDNKGTGLGGAQYF. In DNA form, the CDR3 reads TGTGCCACCAGTGACAATAAAGGAACAGGGCTAGGTGGGGCCCAGTACTTC.

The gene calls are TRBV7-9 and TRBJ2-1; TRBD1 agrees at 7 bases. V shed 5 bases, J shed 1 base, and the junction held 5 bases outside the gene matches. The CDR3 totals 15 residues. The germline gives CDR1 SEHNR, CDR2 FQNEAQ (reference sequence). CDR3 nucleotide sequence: TGTGCCAGCAGCGATAGACAGGGTTCCTACAATGAGCAGTTCTTC. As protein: CASSDRQGSYNEQFF.

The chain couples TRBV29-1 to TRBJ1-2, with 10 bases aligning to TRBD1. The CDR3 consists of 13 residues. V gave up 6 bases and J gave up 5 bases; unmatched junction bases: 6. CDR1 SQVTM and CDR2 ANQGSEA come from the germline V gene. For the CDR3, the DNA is TGCAGCGTGTACCGGGACAGGGGATATGGCTACACCTTC. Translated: CSVYRDRGYGYTF.

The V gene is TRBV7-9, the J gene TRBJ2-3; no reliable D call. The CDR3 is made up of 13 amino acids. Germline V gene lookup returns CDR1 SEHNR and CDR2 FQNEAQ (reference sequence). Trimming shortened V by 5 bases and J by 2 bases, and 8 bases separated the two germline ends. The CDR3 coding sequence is TGTGCCAGCAGCCAGGATTCCACAGATACGCAGTATTTT. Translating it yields CASSQDSTDTQYF.

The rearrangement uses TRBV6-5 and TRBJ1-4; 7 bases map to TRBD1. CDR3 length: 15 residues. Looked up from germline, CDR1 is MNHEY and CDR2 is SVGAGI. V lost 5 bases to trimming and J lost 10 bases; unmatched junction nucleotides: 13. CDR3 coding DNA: TGTGCCAGCAGTCTTTACTCTTCGACAGGGCTAAAACTGTTTTTT. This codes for CASSLYSSTGLKLFF.

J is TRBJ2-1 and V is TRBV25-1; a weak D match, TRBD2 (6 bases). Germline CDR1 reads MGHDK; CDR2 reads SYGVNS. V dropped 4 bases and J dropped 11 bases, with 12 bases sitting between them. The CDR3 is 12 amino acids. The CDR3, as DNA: TGTGCCAGCAGTGCCGGCGGGGATAAGCAGTTCTTC. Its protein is CASSAGGDKQFF.

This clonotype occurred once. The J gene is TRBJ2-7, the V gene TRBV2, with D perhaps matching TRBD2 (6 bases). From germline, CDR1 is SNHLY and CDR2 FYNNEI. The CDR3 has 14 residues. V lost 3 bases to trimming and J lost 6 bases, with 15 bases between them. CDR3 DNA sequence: TGTGCCAGCAGTGAGGGCAGGGATAGCGGCGAGCAGTACTTC. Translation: CASSEGRDSGEQYF.

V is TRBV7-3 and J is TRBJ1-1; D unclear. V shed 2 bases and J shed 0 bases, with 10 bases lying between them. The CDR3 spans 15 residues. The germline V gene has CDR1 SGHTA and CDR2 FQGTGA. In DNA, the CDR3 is TGTGCCAGCAGCTTAGGAAACATCGTGAACACTGAAGCTTTCTTT. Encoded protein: CASSLGNIVNTEAFF.